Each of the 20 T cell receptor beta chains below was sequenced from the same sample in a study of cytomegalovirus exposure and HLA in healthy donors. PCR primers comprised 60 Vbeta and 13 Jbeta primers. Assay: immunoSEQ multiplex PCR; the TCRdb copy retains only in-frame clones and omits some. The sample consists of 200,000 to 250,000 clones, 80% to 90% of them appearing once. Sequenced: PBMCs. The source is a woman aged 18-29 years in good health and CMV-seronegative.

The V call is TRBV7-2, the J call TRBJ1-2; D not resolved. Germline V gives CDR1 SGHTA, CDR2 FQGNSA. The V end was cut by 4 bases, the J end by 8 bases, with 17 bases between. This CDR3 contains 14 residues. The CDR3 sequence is CASSSRPGEEGYTF. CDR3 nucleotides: TGTGCCAGCAGCTCACGACCTGGGGAGGAGGGCTACACCTTC. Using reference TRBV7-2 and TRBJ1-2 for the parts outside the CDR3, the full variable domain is GAGVSQSPSNKVTEKGKDVELRCDPISGHTALYWYRQSLGQGLEFLIYFQGNSAPDKSGLPSDRFSAERTGGSVSTLTIQRTQQEDSAVYLCASSSRPGEEGYTFGSGTRLTVV.

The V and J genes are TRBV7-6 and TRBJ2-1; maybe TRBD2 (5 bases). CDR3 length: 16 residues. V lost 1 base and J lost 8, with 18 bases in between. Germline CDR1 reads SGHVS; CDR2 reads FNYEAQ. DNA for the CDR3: TGTGCCAGCAGCTTAGTTTCGTGGGAGCTAAAGCATGAGCAGTTCTTC. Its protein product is CASSLVSWELKHEQFF.

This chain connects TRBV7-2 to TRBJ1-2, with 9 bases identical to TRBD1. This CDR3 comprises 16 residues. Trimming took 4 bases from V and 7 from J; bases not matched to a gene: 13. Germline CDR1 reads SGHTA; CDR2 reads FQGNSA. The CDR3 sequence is CASSSDGQGKVIGYTF. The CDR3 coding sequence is TGTGCCAGCAGCTCAGACGGACAGGGGAAGGTAATTGGCTACACCTTC.

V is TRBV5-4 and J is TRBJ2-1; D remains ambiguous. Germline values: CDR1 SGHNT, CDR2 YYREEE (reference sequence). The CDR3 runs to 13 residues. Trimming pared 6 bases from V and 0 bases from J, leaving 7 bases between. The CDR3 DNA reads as TGTGCCAGCACCGCACTCTCCTACAATGAGCAGTTCTTC. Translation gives CASTALSYNEQFF.

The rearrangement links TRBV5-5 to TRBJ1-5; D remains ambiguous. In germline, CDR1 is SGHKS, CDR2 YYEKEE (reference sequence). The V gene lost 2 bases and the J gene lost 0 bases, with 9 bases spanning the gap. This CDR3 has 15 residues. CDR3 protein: CASSFEEPSNQPQHF. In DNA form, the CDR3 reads TGTGCCAGCAGCTTTGAGGAACCTAGCAATCAGCCCCAGCATTTT.

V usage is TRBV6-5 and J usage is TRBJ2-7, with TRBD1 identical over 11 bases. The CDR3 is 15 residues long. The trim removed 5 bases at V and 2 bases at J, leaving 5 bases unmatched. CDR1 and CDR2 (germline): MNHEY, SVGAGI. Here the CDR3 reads CASSPGQGATYEQYF. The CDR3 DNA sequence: TGTGCCAGCAGTCCCGGACAGGGGGCAACCTACGAGCAGTACTTC.

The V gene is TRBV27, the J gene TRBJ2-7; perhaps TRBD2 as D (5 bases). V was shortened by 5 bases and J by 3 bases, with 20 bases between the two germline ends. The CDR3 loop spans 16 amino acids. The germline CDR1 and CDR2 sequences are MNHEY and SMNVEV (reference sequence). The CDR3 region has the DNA TGTGCCAGCAGTGCCACCGGGGAAAATCCTATCTACGAGCAGTACTTC. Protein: CASSATGENPIYEQYF.

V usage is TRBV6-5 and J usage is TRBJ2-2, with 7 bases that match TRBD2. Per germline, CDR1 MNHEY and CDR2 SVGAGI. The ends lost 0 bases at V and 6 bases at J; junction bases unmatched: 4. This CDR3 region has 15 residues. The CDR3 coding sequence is TGTGCCAGCAGTTACTCAAGAGGGAGGGCCGGGGAGCTGTTTTTT. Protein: CASSYSRGRAGELFF.

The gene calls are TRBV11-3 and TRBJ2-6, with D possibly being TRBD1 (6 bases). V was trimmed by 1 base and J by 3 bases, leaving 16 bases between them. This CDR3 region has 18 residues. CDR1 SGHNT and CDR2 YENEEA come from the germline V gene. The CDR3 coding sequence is TGTGCCAGCAGCTTAGCAGTGCAGGGGACCCTTGGGGCCAACGTCCTGACTTTC. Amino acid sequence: CASSLAVQGTLGANVLTF.

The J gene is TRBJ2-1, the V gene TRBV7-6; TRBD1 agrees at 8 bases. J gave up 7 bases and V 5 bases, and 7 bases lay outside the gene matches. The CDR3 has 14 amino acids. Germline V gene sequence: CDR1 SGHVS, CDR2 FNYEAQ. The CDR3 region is CASSGWTGPNEQFF. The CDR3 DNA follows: TGTGCCAGCAGCGGATGGACAGGGCCGAATGAGCAGTTCTTC.

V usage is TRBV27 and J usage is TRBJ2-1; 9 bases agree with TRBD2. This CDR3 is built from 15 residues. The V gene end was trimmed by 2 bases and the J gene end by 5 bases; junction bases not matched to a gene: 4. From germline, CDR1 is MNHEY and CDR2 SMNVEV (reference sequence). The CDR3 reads CASSLTAGGNNEQFF. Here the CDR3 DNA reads TGTGCCAGCAGTTTAACTGCGGGGGGGAACAATGAGCAGTTCTTC.

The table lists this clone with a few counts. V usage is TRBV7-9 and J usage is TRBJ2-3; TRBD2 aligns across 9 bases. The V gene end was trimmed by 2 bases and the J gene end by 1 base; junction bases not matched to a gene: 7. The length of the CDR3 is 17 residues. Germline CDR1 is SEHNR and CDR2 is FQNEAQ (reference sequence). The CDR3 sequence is CASSLYPSGAGTDTQYF. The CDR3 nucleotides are TGTGCCAGCAGCTTATACCCTAGCGGGGCGGGCACAGATACGCAGTATTTT.

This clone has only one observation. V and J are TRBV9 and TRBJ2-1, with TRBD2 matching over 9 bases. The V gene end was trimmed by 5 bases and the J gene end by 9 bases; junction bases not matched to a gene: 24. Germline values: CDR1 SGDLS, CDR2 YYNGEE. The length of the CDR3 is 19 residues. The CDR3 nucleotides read TGTGCCAGCAGAAGCGTAGTGGGGGCGGTTCGGCTAGCGGGAACTGAGCAGTTCTTC. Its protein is CASRSVVGAVRLAGTEQFF.

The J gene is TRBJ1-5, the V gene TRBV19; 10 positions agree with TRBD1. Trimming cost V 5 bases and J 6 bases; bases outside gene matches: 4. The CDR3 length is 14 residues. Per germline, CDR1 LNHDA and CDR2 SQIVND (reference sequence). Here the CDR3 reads CASSFGQGGQPQHF. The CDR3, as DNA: TGTGCCAGTAGTTTCGGACAGGGGGGTCAGCCCCAGCATTTT.

The CDR3 spells CASSDWQGWTEAFF. The CDR3 DNA reads TGTGCCAGCAGTGATTGGCAGGGGTGGACTGAAGCTTTCTTT. The chain has TRBV2 and TRBJ1-1, with D tentatively TRBD1 (6 bases). Germline V gene sequence: CDR1 SNHLY, CDR2 FYNNEI. CDR3 length: 14 amino acids. Between the trimmed V and J ends, which lost 3 bases and 5 bases, there was a span of 13 bases. The entire variable domain, with the rest obtained from reference TRBV2 and TRBJ1-1, is as follows: EPEVTQTPSHQVTQMGQEVILRCVPISNHLYFYWYRQILGQKVEFLVSFYNNEISEKSEIFDDQFSVERPDGSNFTLKIRSTKLEDSAMYFCASSDWQGWTEAFFGQGTRLTVV.

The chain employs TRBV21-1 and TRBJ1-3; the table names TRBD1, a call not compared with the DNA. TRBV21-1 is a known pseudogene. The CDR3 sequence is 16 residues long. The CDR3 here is CASSFRQVSSGNTIYF. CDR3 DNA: TGTGCCAGCAGCTTCCGACAGGTCAGCTCTGGAAACACCATATATTTT.

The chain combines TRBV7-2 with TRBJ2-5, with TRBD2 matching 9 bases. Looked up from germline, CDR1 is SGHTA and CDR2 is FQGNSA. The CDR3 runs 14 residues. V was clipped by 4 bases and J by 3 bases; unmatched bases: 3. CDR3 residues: CASSSRLAEETQYF. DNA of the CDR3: TGTGCCAGCAGCTCGAGACTAGCGGAAGAGACCCAGTACTTC.

CDR3 in amino acids: CASSVWQTYNEQFF. For the CDR3, the DNA is TGTGCCAGCAGTGTTTGGCAGACCTACAATGAGCAGTTCTTC. This chain connects TRBV2 to TRBJ2-1, with D unclear. This CDR3 comprises 14 residues. The V gene lost 4 bases and the J gene lost 2 bases, with 9 bases spanning the gap. Germline V lookup: CDR1 SNHLY, CDR2 FYNNEI.

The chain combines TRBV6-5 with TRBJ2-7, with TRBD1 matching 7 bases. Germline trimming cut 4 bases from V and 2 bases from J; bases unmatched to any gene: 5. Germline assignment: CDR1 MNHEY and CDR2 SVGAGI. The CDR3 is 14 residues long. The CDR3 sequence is CASSLNDRAYEQYF. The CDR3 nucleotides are TGTGCCAGCAGTTTAAACGACAGGGCCTACGAGCAGTACTTC.

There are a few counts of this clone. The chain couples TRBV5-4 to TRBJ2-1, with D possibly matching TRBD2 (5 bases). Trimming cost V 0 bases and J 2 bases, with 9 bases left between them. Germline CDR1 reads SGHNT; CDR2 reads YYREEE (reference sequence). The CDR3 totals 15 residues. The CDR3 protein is CASSLEAVTYNEQFF. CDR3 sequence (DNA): TGTGCCAGCAGCTTGGAAGCGGTGACCTACAATGAGCAGTTCTTC.